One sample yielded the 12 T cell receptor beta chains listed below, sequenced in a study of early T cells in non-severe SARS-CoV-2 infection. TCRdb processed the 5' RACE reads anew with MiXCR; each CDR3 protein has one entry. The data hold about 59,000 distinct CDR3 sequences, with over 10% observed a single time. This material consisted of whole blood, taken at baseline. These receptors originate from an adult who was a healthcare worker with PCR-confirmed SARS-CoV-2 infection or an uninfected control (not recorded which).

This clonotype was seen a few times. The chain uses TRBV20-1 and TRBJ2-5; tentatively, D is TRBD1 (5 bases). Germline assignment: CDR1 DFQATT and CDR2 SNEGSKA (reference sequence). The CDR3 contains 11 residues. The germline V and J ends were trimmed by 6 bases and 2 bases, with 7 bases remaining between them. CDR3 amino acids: CSARTQETQYF. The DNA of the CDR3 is TGCAGTGCCCGGACACAAGAGACCCAGTACTTC.

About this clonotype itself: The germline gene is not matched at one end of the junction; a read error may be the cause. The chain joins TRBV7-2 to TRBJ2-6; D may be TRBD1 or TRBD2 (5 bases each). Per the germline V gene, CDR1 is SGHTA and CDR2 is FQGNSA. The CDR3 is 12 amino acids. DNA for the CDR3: TGCGGTGGGACCTCTGGGGCCAACGTCCTGACTTTC. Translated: CGGTSGANVLTF. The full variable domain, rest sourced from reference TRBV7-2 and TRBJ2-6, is GAGVSQSPSNKVTEKGKDVELRCDPISGHTALYWYRQSLGQGLEFLIYFQGNSAPDKSGLPSDRFSAERTGGSVSTLTIQRTQQEDSAVYLCGGTSGANVLTFGAGSRLTVL.

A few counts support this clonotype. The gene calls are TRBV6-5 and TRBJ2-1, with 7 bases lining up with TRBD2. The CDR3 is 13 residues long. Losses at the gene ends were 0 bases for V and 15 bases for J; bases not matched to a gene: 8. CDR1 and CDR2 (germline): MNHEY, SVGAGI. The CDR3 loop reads CASSYSRAGIPFF. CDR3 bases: TGTGCCAGCAGTTACTCGCGAGCGGGAATCCCGTTCTTC.

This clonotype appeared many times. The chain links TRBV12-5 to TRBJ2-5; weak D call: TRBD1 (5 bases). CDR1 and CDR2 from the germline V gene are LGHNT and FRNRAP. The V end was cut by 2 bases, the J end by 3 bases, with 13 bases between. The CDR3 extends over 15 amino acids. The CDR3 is CASGLTTPTEETQYF. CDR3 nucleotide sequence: TGTGCTAGTGGTTTGACAACGCCGACAGAAGAGACCCAGTACTTC.

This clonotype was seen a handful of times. The CDR3 loop is CAWSEEGGINEQFF. CDR3 DNA sequence: TGTGCCTGGAGTGAGGAAGGGGGAATCAATGAGCAGTTCTTC. This chain joins TRBV30 and TRBJ2-1; a weak D match, TRBD1 (6 bases). Trimming removed 1 base from V and 6 bases from J, with 13 bases in between. The length of the CDR3 is 14 residues. CDR1 is GTSNPN and CDR2 is SVGIG in the germline V gene (reference sequence). Looking up the rest from reference TRBV30 and TRBJ2-1 gives the full variable domain: SQTIHQWPATLVQPVGSPLSLECTVEGTSNPNLYWYRQAAGRGLQLLFYSVGIGQISSEVPQNLSASRPQDRQFILSSKKLLLSDSGFYLCAWSEEGGINEQFFGPGTRLTVL.

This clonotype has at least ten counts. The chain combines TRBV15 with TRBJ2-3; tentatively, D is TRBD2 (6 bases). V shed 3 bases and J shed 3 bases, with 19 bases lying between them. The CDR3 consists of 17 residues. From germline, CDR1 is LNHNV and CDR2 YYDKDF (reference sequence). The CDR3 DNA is TGTGCCACCAGCAGCAGCCTGGAGGGGCGCGGGACAGATACGCAGTATTTT. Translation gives CATSSSLEGRGTDTQYF.

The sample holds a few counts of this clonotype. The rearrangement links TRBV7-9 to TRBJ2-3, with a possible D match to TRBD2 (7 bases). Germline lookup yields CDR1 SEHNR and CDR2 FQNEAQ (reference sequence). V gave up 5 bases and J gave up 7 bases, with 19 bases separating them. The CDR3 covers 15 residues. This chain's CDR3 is CASSTAGARFNTQYF. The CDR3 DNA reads TGTGCCAGCAGCACGGCGGGGGCCCGGTTTAATACGCAGTATTTT.

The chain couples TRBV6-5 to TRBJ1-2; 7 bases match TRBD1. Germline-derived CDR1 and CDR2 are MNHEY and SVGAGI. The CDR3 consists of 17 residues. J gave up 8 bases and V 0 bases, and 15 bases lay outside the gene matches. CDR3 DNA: TGTGCCAGCAGTTACTCACCTTTTCATCGGACAGGACCCGGCTACACCTTC. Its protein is CASSYSPFHRTGPGYTF.

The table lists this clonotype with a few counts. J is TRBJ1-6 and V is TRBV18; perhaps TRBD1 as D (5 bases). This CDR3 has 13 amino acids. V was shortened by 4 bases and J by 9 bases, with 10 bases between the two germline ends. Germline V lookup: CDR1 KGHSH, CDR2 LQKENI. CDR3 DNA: TGTGCCAGCTCACGTACAGGCGGTTCACCCCTCCACTTT. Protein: CASSRTGGSPLHF.

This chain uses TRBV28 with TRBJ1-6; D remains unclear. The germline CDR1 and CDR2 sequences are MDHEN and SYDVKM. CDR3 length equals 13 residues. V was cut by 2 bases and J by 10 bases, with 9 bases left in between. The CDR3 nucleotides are TGTGCCAGCAGTTTACCGCAGGAATCACCCCTCCACTTT. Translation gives CASSLPQESPLHF.

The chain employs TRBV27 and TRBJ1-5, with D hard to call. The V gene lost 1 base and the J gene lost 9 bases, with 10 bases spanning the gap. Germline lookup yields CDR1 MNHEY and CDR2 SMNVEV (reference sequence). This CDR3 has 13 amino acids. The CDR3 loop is CASSLYGFRPQHF. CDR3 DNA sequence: TGTGCCAGCAGTTTATATGGGTTTCGGCCCCAGCATTTT.

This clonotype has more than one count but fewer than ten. Here the CDR3 reads CSVTRGFADTQYF. For the CDR3, the DNA is TGCAGCGTTACCAGGGGGTTTGCAGATACGCAGTATTTT. This chain links TRBV29-1 with TRBJ2-3, with 7 bases lining up with TRBD1. CDR3 length: 13 amino acids. The V segment lost 5 bases and the J segment 4 bases; nucleotides outside the gene matches: 6. In germline, CDR1 is SQVTM, CDR2 ANQGSEA.